The following is a TCR beta chain sequence with its context. The record originates from a study of blood T cell repertoires in COVID-19. Study summary: The United States, Italy and Spain supplied acute and convalescent COVID-19 samples.

The data were produced by immunoSEQ multiplex PCR, yet TCRdb's version contains in-frame clones alone and is incomplete. The profile shows 250,000 or so clones, 89% of them singletons. The specimen was peripheral blood. This TCR came from a woman aged 40 to 50 who had recovered from COVID-19.

CDR3: CASSVSGQETQYF. The CDR3 nucleotides read TGTGCCAGCAGCGTATCGGGACAAGAGACCCAGTACTTC. This chain links TRBV9 with TRBJ2-5, with D tentatively TRBD2 (5 bases). Germline V lookup: CDR1 SGDLS, CDR2 YYNGEE. Trimming removed 1 base at V and 2 bases at J, with 6 bases between. The length of the CDR3 is 13 residues.